These 24 T cell receptor beta chains came from one sample sequenced in a study of blood T cell repertoires in COVID-19. Measured with immunoSEQ multiplex PCR; TCRdb has only the in-frame clones, and not every one. The table shows around 170,000 clones, with roughly four fifths occurring only once. Source material: peripheral blood. Receptors were obtained from a woman aged 70-85 years with COVID-19, enrolled during active disease.

Turning to this clone: The junction and the germline gene differ at one end; a read error may be behind it. This chain uses TRBV28 with TRBJ2-7, with TRBD1 matching over 10 bases. This CDR3 contains 12 residues. Germline lookup yields CDR1 MDHEN and CDR2 SYDVKM. Here the CDR3 reads CASSLDRGLGNF. Written as DNA, the CDR3 is TGTGCCAGCAGTTTAGACAGGGGGCTAGGGAATTTC.

V gene TRBV11-2 combines with J gene TRBJ2-7; 10 nucleotides line up with TRBD2. CDR3 length equals 14 residues. From germline, CDR1 is SGHAT and CDR2 FQNNGV. With V trimmed by 5 bases and J by 2 bases, 3 bases remained unmatched. CDR3 DNA: TGTGCCAGCAGCCGGACTAGCGGCCCCTACGAGCAGTACTTC. It translates to CASSRTSGPYEQYF.

The V gene is TRBV18, the J gene TRBJ1-1; tentatively, D is TRBD1 (6 bases). V lost 8 bases, J lost 1 base, and 17 bases lay in between. The germline V gene encodes CDR1 KGHSH and CDR2 LQKENI. The CDR3 sequence is 15 residues long. The CDR3 sequence: CASAEIGGTNTEAFF. The DNA for the CDR3 is TGTGCCAGCGCCGAAATAGGGGGAACGAACACTGAAGCTTTCTTT. Supplemented by reference TRBV18 and TRBJ1-1, the full variable domain reads NAGVMQNPRHLVRRRGQEARLRCSPMKGHSHVYWYRQLPEEGLKFMVYLQKENIIDESGMPKERFSAEFPKEGPSILRIQQVVRGDSAAYFCASAEIGGTNTEAFFGQGTRLTVV.

The chain links TRBV18 to TRBJ1-1, with D tentatively TRBD1 (6 bases). There are 14 residues in the CDR3. Germline V CDR1 and CDR2: KGHSH, LQKENI. Trimming cost V 6 bases and J 5 bases, with 16 bases left between them. CDR3 in amino acids: CASSQAQGRTEAFF. The CDR3 coding sequence is TGTGCCAGCTCCCAGGCACAGGGAAGGACTGAAGCTTTCTTT.

The chain is built from TRBV5-1 and TRBJ2-2; 7 bases agree with TRBD1. This CDR3 has 15 residues. The V gene end was trimmed by 4 bases and the J gene end by 1 base; junction bases not matched to a gene: 4. Germline CDR1 SGHRS, CDR2 YFSETQ. The CDR3, as DNA: TGCGCCAGCAGCCCGGACAGGCTGAACACCGGGGAGCTGTTTTTT. Translation gives CASSPDRLNTGELFF.

The chain is built from TRBV27 and TRBJ2-3, with 8 nucleotides matching TRBD2. In germline, CDR1 is MNHEY, CDR2 SMNVEV (reference sequence). J lost 5 bases, V lost 5 bases, and 12 bases had no gene match. This CDR3 is built from 16 residues. CDR3: CASSPRGGTRGDTQYF. Written as DNA, the CDR3 is TGTGCCAGCAGTCCCCGGGGGGGTACTAGGGGAGATACGCAGTATTTT.

The rearrangement joins TRBV28 to TRBJ1-2, with 9 bases that match TRBD1. Germline V gene data show CDR1 as MDHEN and CDR2 as SYDVKM. The CDR3 is made up of 14 amino acids. Germline trimming cut 5 bases from V and 4 bases from J; bases unmatched to any gene: 5. The CDR3 is CASSRNRGRYGYTF. The DNA of the CDR3 is TGTGCCAGCAGTCGGAACAGGGGGCGCTATGGCTACACCTTC.

This clone was counted only a few times. This chain connects TRBV29-1 to TRBJ2-5; 9 nucleotides line up with TRBD1. This CDR3 region has 12 residues. CDR1 and CDR2 from the germline V gene are SQVTM and ANQGSEA. The ends lost 6 bases at V and 7 bases at J; junction bases unmatched: 6. The CDR3 here is CSVRQGVGTQYF. CDR3 in DNA: TGCAGCGTAAGACAGGGGGTAGGGACCCAGTACTTC.

The chain links TRBV30 to TRBJ2-7; possible D gene TRBD2, 5 bases. The CDR3 spans 13 residues. Between the trimmed V and J ends, which lost 2 bases and 2 bases, there was a span of 10 bases. Germline CDR1 and CDR2: GTSNPN and SVGIG (reference sequence). CDR3 loop: CAWSTGSPYEQYF. DNA of the CDR3: TGTGCCTGGAGTACGGGGAGCCCCTACGAGCAGTACTTC. The complete variable domain, with remaining parts taken from reference TRBV30 and TRBJ2-7, reads SQTIHQWPATLVQPVGSPLSLECTVEGTSNPNLYWYRQAAGRGLQLLFYSVGIGQISSEVPQNLSASRPQDRQFILSSKKLLLSDSGFYLCAWSTGSPYEQYFGPGTRLTVT.

The chain recombines TRBV19 with TRBJ2-7; 7 nucleotides match TRBD2. The CDR3 loop spans 12 amino acids. Germline CDR1 reads LNHDA; CDR2 reads SQIVND (reference sequence). The V segment lost 4 bases and the J segment 7 bases; nucleotides outside the gene matches: 4. CDR3 in DNA: TGTGCCAGTAGTAACGGAGCGGGGGAGCAGTACTTC. As protein: CASSNGAGEQYF.

As for this clone: The identical CDR3 is also encoded by other nucleotide sequences in the sample. V usage is TRBV18 and J usage is TRBJ2-7; D uncertain. Trimming removed 3 bases at V and 1 base at J, with 4 bases between. The CDR3 contains 12 residues. Germline V CDR1 and CDR2: KGHSH, LQKENI. CDR3 protein: CASSPTSYEQYF. The CDR3 DNA sequence: TGTGCCAGCTCACCGACTTCCTACGAGCAGTACTTC.

CDR3: CASSKGASNYGYTF. CDR3 nucleotide sequence: TGTGCCAGCAGTAAGGGGGCCTCAAACTATGGCTACACCTTC. The chain recombines TRBV6-2 or TRBV6-3 with TRBJ1-2, with 7 bases fitting TRBD1. Germline-derived CDR1 and CDR2 are MNHEY and SVGEGT. The CDR3 has 14 amino acids. Trimming took 5 bases from V and 2 from J; bases not matched to a gene: 5.

The genes are TRBV30 and TRBJ2-3, with a tentative D call TRBD1 (5 bases). Per the germline V gene, CDR1 is GTSNPN and CDR2 is SVGIG (reference sequence). CDR3 length equals 14 residues. Between the trimmed V and J ends, which lost 3 bases and 4 bases, there was a span of 14 bases. The CDR3 region has the DNA TGTGCCTGGAGACAAGGGGCATGGGCAGATACGCAGTATTTT. It encodes CAWRQGAWADTQYF.

V gene TRBV5-1 combines with J gene TRBJ1-1; 9 bases line up with TRBD1. V gave up 5 bases and J gave up 3 bases; unmatched junction bases: 11. CDR3 length equals 16 residues. CDR1 SGHRS and CDR2 YFSETQ come from the germline V gene. CDR3 in amino acids: CASSHVPGQGYTEAFF. CDR3 bases: TGCGCCAGCAGTCACGTCCCGGGACAGGGTTACACTGAAGCTTTCTTT.

This clone was observed at least ten times. J is TRBJ2-7 and V is TRBV27, with D perhaps matching TRBD2 (5 bases). V was trimmed by 3 bases and J by 5 bases, leaving 14 bases between them. This CDR3 is built from 14 residues. Looked up from germline, CDR1 is MNHEY and CDR2 is SMNVEV (reference sequence). In nucleotides, the CDR3 is TGTGCCAGCAGTTTTGGGTCGGGATGGAACGAGCAGTACTTC. Amino acid sequence: CASSFGSGWNEQYF.

The rearrangement uses TRBV4-2 and TRBJ2-2, with 7 nucleotides matching TRBD2. Germline CDR1 and CDR2: LGHNA and YNFKEQ. V was clipped by 6 bases and J by 5 bases; unmatched bases: 6. This CDR3 spans 14 amino acids. The CDR3, as DNA: TGTGCCAGCAGGAAGTCCGGGGGGACCGGGGAGCTGTTTTTT. Amino acid sequence: CASRKSGGTGELFF.

The chain recombines TRBV19 with TRBJ2-1, with D perhaps matching TRBD2 (6 bases). The germline gives CDR1 LNHDA, CDR2 SQIVND (reference sequence). This CDR3 is built from 17 residues. Between the trimmed V and J ends, which lost 5 bases and 3 bases, there was a span of 20 bases. CDR3 sequence: CASSPSLQGLFYNEQFF. The DNA of the CDR3 is TGTGCCAGTAGTCCCTCCCTGCAGGGACTCTTCTACAATGAGCAGTTCTTC.

In nucleotides, the CDR3 is TGCGCCAGCAGCCGCGCCGCGGGACAGACCTCCTACAATGAGCAGTTCTTC. The encoded protein is CASSRAAGQTSYNEQFF. The J gene is TRBJ2-1, the V gene TRBV4-3, with D tentatively TRBD1 (7 bases). The V gene lost 4 bases and the J gene lost 0 bases, with 16 bases spanning the gap. The CDR3 is 17 residues long. Germline values: CDR1 LGHNA, CDR2 YSLEER.

The V gene is TRBV19, the J gene TRBJ1-5; 8 bases are a match to TRBD1. In germline, CDR1 is LNHDA, CDR2 SQIVND (reference sequence). This CDR3 contains 16 residues. J lost 2 bases, V lost 3 bases, and 6 bases had no gene match. The CDR3 bases are TGTGCCAGTAGTATGCCGGACAGGGTAGGCAATCAGCCCCAGCATTTT. This translates into CASSMPDRVGNQPQHF. The full variable domain, with the rest looked up from reference TRBV19 and TRBJ1-5, is DGGITQSPKYLFRKEGQNVTLSCEQNLNHDAMYWYRQDPGQGLRLIYYSQIVNDFQKGDIAEGYSVSREKKESFPLTVTSAQKNPTAFYLCASSMPDRVGNQPQHFGDGTRLSIL.

This chain links TRBV7-2 with TRBJ2-7; 12 nucleotides align to TRBD2. From germline, CDR1 is SGHTA and CDR2 FQGNSA. The length of the CDR3 is 15 residues. Trimming removed 2 bases from V and 5 bases from J; junction bases left unmatched: 4. CDR3 in DNA: TGTGCCAGCAGCTTAAGGACTAGCGGGAAGAACGAGCAGTACTTC. It is translated as CASSLRTSGKNEQYF.

V usage is TRBV29-1 and J usage is TRBJ2-1; 11 bases line up with TRBD2. Germline CDR1 is SQVTM and CDR2 is ANQGSEA. With 2 bases clipped from V and 12 bases from J, the junction kept 18 bases outside the gene matches. This CDR3 has 17 amino acids. In nucleotides, the CDR3 is TGCAGCGTTGAAAGGCTAGCGGGAGGCCCACCACAATCGGGGCAGTTCTTC. It codes for CSVERLAGGPPQSGQFF.

The J gene is TRBJ2-1, the V gene TRBV5-1, with D perhaps matching TRBD2 (5 bases). The CDR3 length is 16 residues. V lost 4 bases, J lost 2 bases, and 16 bases lay in between. Germline loops: CDR1 SGHRS, CDR2 YFSETQ. The DNA for the CDR3 is TGCGCCAGCAGCGTGAGAGCTGACTATGCCTACAATGAGCAGTTCTTC. This translates into CASSVRADYAYNEQFF.

V is TRBV5-1 and J is TRBJ1-1, with TRBD1 matching 7 bases. The trim removed 0 bases at V and 0 bases at J, leaving 11 bases unmatched. CDR1 and CDR2 from the germline V gene are SGHRS and YFSETQ. CDR3 length: 18 amino acids. CDR3 bases: TGCGCCAGCAGCTTGGCCGGCCGACAGGGAGGCATGAACACTGAAGCTTTCTTT. It yields the protein CASSLAGRQGGMNTEAFF.

This clone was seen only once. The chain employs TRBV24-1 and TRBJ2-7; a possible D gene is TRBD2 (6 bases). Deletions cut 6 bases from V and 2 bases from J, with 13 bases between. The germline gives CDR1 KGHDR, CDR2 SFDVKD. This CDR3 comprises 14 residues. The CDR3 here is CATSLGTPPYEQYF. In DNA form, the CDR3 reads TGTGCCACCAGTCTGGGGACTCCTCCCTACGAGCAGTACTTC.